This paragraph covers one TCR beta chain sequence. The antigen is undetermined. The entry originates in a study of OX40 agonist ivuxolimab in advanced cancers. Per the germline V gene, CDR1 is SGDLS and CDR2 is YYNGEE. V lost 3 bases to trimming and J lost 0 bases, with 5 bases between them. The CDR3 has 13 residues. Produced via immunoSEQ multiplex PCR; TCRdb's table is partial and in-frame only. The repertoire holds over 9,000 clones, with approximately 78% as singletons. Study outcomes and limitations: Among T cells, CD8+ cells averaged more expanded clones than CD4+ cells.

Here the sequenced sample was CD4+ or CD8+ T cells sorted from blood, taken in a trial of the OX40 agonist ivuxolimab. The sequence came from an adult with an advanced solid tumor such as melanoma, head and neck, liver or kidney cancer. The V gene is TRBV9, the J gene TRBJ2-3; no definite D call. DNA of the CDR3: TGTGCCAGCAGCGCGTTCAGCACAGATACGCAGTATTTT. Protein: CASSAFSTDTQYF.